The rows below give T cell receptor beta chains drawn from one sample of a study of cytomegalovirus exposure and HLA in healthy donors. Assay used: immunoSEQ multiplex PCR; TCRdb lists only in-frame clones, some missing. In the table there are about 150,000 clones, over 75% of which are singletons. Sequenced material: PBMCs. These receptors were taken from a woman aged 45 to 65 in good health and CMV-seropositive. Both conserved end residues are part of each CDR3. The listing skips clone size in some rows; elsewhere it reads once, few, many or a size class.

abundance: NA
j_gene: TRBJ2-3
v_gene: TRBV7-9
len: 16
CDR3aa: CSSSPRDRGAGDTQYF

abundance: NA
j_gene: TRBJ1-2
v_gene: TRBV5-6
len: 14
CDR3aa: CASSSALDRHGYTF

abundance: few
j_gene: TRBJ2-3
v_gene: TRBV6-4
len: 14
CDR3aa: CASSDSADTDTQYF

abundance: NA
j_gene: TRBJ2-6
v_gene: TRBV7-8
len: 17
CDR3aa: CASSLDSQSSGANVLTF

abundance: NA
j_gene: TRBJ2-5
v_gene: TRBV5-4
len: 14
CDR3aa: CASSERQVRETQYF

abundance: NA
j_gene: TRBJ2-2
v_gene: TRBV5-1
len: 16
CDR3aa: CASSSVGVAGTGELFF

abundance: NA
j_gene: TRBJ1-1
v_gene: TRBV7-9
len: 14
CDR3aa: CASSLVGGLTEAFF

abundance: NA
j_gene: TRBJ2-1
v_gene: TRBV19
len: 13
CDR3aa: CASRRLVNNEQFF

abundance: NA
j_gene: TRBJ2-7
v_gene: TRBV7-8
len: 16
CDR3aa: CASSLEETVKTYEQYF

abundance: NA
j_gene: TRBJ1-5
v_gene: TRBV18
len: 13
CDR3aa: CASSPWADQPQHF

abundance: NA
j_gene: TRBJ2-7
v_gene: TRBV19
len: 14
CDR3aa: CASSGGQGRDEQYF

abundance: few
j_gene: TRBJ2-7
v_gene: TRBV7-2
len: 13
CDR3aa: CASSPTGSYEQYF

abundance: once
j_gene: TRBJ2-7
v_gene: TRBV7-7
len: 13
CDR3aa: CASSLDRGGEQYF

abundance: NA
j_gene: TRBJ1-5
v_gene: TRBV7-2
len: 14
CDR3aa: CASSFSSLGGPQHF

abundance: NA
j_gene: TRBJ2-1
v_gene: TRBV7-2
len: 15
CDR3aa: CASSSTTSGNNEQFF

abundance: NA
j_gene: TRBJ1-2
v_gene: TRBV10-3
len: 12
CDR3aa: CAISELGDGYTF

abundance: NA
j_gene: TRBJ2-3
v_gene: TRBV30
len: 15
CDR3aa: CAWRRSGAGVDTQYF

abundance: once
j_gene: TRBJ2-5
v_gene: TRBV6-5
len: 15
CDR3aa: CASSFTGLIQETQYF

abundance: NA
j_gene: TRBJ1-2
v_gene: TRBV27
len: 14
CDR3aa: CASRLSGHPYGYTF

abundance: few
j_gene: TRBJ1-5
v_gene: TRBV28
len: 17
CDR3aa: CASSFRGGGGRNQPQHF

abundance: NA
j_gene: TRBJ1-3
v_gene: TRBV30
len: 14
CDR3aa: CAWSVEISGNTIYF

abundance: NA
j_gene: TRBJ2-1
v_gene: TRBV5-6
len: 15
CDR3aa: CASSFGGRVYNEQFF

abundance: NA
j_gene: TRBJ2-3
v_gene: TRBV7-2
len: 15
CDR3aa: CASSLVGQHTDTQYF

abundance: NA
j_gene: TRBJ2-2
v_gene: TRBV11-3
len: 17
CDR3aa: CASSPGLAGRWTGELFF

abundance: NA
j_gene: TRBJ1-5
v_gene: TRBV6-6
len: 14
CDR3aa: CASSSFGVYQPQHF

abundance: NA
j_gene: TRBJ1-2
v_gene: TRBV7-7
len: 16
CDR3aa: CASSDSMDRLNYGYTF

abundance: NA
j_gene: TRBJ1-3
v_gene: TRBV5-6
len: 16
CDR3aa: CASSLGGRGSGNTIYF

abundance: few
j_gene: TRBJ2-1
v_gene: TRBV5-8
len: 16
CDR3aa: CASSSGPGRRNNEQFF

abundance: NA
j_gene: TRBJ2-3
v_gene: TRBV9
len: 12
CDR3aa: CASSVEEDTQYF

abundance: NA
j_gene: TRBJ2-3
v_gene: TRBV19
len: 13
CDR3aa: CASSIVGVDTQYF

abundance: NA
j_gene: TRBJ1-5
v_gene: TRBV28
len: 18
CDR3aa: CASSTEAGQLYSNQPQHF

abundance: NA
j_gene: TRBJ1-2
v_gene: TRBV7-9
len: 15
CDR3aa: CASSSWGGSLFGYTF

abundance: once
j_gene: TRBJ1-2
v_gene: TRBV19
len: 13
CDR3aa: CASSELVLNGYTF